This T cell receptor (beta chain) derives from a study of human T cells and chemical hapten exposure. Study-level points and caveats: In comparison with controls, expanded TCRs gave rise to a significantly larger number of large CDR3 similarity clusters.

The sample holds many counts of this clonotype. The target antigen is unknown. TCRdb reprocessed the RACE reads with MiXCR, giving one entry per CDR3 protein. Here the sample spans just over 80,000 distinct CDR3 sequences, roughly 10% being singletons. Documented time point: patch test 1, 2 weeks after DPC sensitization. Treatment specified: therapeutic diphenylcyclopropenone sensitization with weekly scalp DPC. Suited to DPC and affected by alopecia, the donors ranged from 18 to 70 years old. Per the germline V gene, CDR1 is SGHRS and CDR2 is YFSETQ. V lost 4 bases and J 0 bases, leaving 13 bases between the germline ends. The CDR3 totals 16 residues.

The chain combines TRBV5-1 with TRBJ2-2; D might be TRBD1 (6 bases). The receptor was isolated from a woman aged 50 to 65 with alopecia areata. Some clones in this sample may be carry-over from other donors' samples. This sample comprised whole blood, obtained in connection with sensitization to the hapten diphenylcyclopropenone (DPC). The CDR3 protein is CASSGNRATNTGELFF. In DNA form, the CDR3 reads TGCGCCAGCAGCGGAAACAGGGCGACGAACACCGGGGAGCTGTTTTTT.